Here is one T cell receptor beta chain with its context. In the same sample, other DNA sequences code for this CDR3. This sample stems from a study of shared clonotypes between healthy human individuals. In germline, CDR1 is SGHKS, CDR2 YYEKEE (reference sequence). The CDR3 sequence is 12 residues long. Between the trimmed V and J ends, which lost 1 base and 3 bases, there was a span of 5 bases. Sequencing used immunoSEQ multiplex PCR; TCRdb keeps in-frame clones, though not all of them. The table records hundreds of thousands of clones, roughly 70% of them present only once. The receptor comes from a young woman in good health. The sequenced sample was memory CD4+ T cells sorted from blood. Subset noted: CD45RA-negative fraction. V and J are TRBV5-5 and TRBJ2-7; D gene uncertain. The CDR3 region is CASSLTDYEQYF. The CDR3 DNA reads as TGTGCCAGCAGCTTGACAGACTACGAGCAGTACTTC.